These 29 T cell receptor beta chains share one sample of origin, sequenced in a study of blood T cell repertoires in COVID-19. Sequencing was performed with immunoSEQ multiplex PCR; in TCRdb, only in-frame clones are kept and a portion is missing. The sample comprises 110,000 to 150,000 clones, 80% to 90% of which are singletons, and 1.5% rests with the top ten. The specimen sequenced was peripheral blood. These receptors were collected from a woman between 55 and 75 years old with acute or convalescent COVID-19.

The chain carries TRBV27 and TRBJ2-1, with 10 bases fitting TRBD2. Germline-derived CDR1 and CDR2 are MNHEY and SMNVEV (reference sequence). V shed 3 bases, J shed 4 bases, and the junction held 3 bases outside the gene matches. The CDR3 consists of 15 residues. The CDR3 DNA is TGTGCCAGCAGTTTCACTAGCGGGGATTACAATGAGCAGTTCTTC. Translating gives CASSFTSGDYNEQFF.

V usage is TRBV13 and J usage is TRBJ2-7, with 8 bases lining up with TRBD1. V gave up 4 bases and J gave up 6 bases; unmatched junction bases: 11. CDR1 and CDR2 (germline): PRHDT, FYEKMQ (reference sequence). The CDR3 covers 15 residues. CDR3 nucleotides: TGTGCCAGCAGCTCAGGGGCACAGGGGGAGGTCGAGCAGTACTTC. Its protein is CASSSGAQGEVEQYF.

V is TRBV7-8 and J is TRBJ1-1; weak D call: TRBD1 (6 bases). The CDR3 totals 16 residues. V lost 4 bases, J lost 5 bases, and 20 bases lay in between. Germline assignment: CDR1 SGHVS and CDR2 FQNEAQ. The CDR3 coding sequence is TGTGCCAGCAGCTACTCGCCTGGACAGTCGAATACTGAAGCTTTCTTT. It codes for CASSYSPGQSNTEAFF.

This sequence joins TRBV5-4 and TRBJ2-1, with TRBD1 identical over 9 bases. This CDR3 spans 16 amino acids. Trimming at V came to 0 bases and at J to 6 bases, leaving 7 bases not matched to a gene. Germline V lookup: CDR1 SGHNT, CDR2 YYREEE (reference sequence). CDR3 DNA sequence: TGTGCCAGCAGCTTGGGGCATGGGACAGGGAGCAATGAGCAGTTCTTC. Protein sequence: CASSLGHGTGSNEQFF.

The chain couples TRBV7-9 to TRBJ2-3, with a weak D call TRBD1 (6 bases). Per the germline V gene, CDR1 is SEHNR and CDR2 is FQNEAQ (reference sequence). The CDR3 extends over 17 amino acids. The V end was cut by 1 base, the J end by 0 bases, with 14 bases between. The CDR3 protein is CASSLVGGGASTDTQYF. Written as DNA, the CDR3 is TGTGCCAGCAGCTTAGTAGGGGGTGGGGCGAGCACAGATACGCAGTATTTT.

The V and J genes are TRBV27 and TRBJ2-1; D unclear. V dropped 5 bases and J dropped 1 base, with 12 bases sitting between them. From germline, CDR1 is MNHEY and CDR2 SMNVEV (reference sequence). The CDR3 runs to 15 residues. CDR3 region: CASSSEPGSYNEQFF. The DNA of the CDR3 is TGTGCCAGCAGTAGTGAACCCGGGTCCTACAATGAGCAGTTCTTC.

The V and J genes are TRBV7-6 and TRBJ1-6; possibly TRBD1 for D (5 bases). The germline gives CDR1 SGHVS, CDR2 FNYEAQ. V was cut by 5 bases and J by 6 bases, with 11 bases left in between. This CDR3 comprises 14 residues. The CDR3 DNA is TGTGCCAGCAGCCGACAGTATGGTAATTCACCCCTCCACTTT. Translation: CASSRQYGNSPLHF. Looking up the rest from reference TRBV7-6 and TRBJ1-6 gives the full variable domain: GAGVSQSPRYKVTKRGQDVALRCDPISGHVSLYWYRQALGQGPEFLTYFNYEAQQDKSGLPNDRFSAERPEGSISTLTIQRTEQRDSAMYRCASSRQYGNSPLHFGNGTRLTVT.

This rearrangement joins TRBV5-1 to TRBJ1-2; D is perhaps TRBD1 (5 bases). The CDR3 has 14 amino acids. The germline CDR1 and CDR2 sequences are SGHRS and YFSETQ. The V and J ends lost 6 bases and 4 bases respectively, with 16 bases between them. For the CDR3, the DNA is TGCGCCAGCACCCAAGGGGCAGTAACCTATGGCTACACCTTC. Its translation: CASTQGAVTYGYTF. Full variable domain (rest looked up from reference TRBV5-1 and TRBJ1-2): KAGVTQTPRYLIKTRGQQVTLSCSPISGHRSVSWYQQTPGQGLQFLFEYFSETQRNKGNFPGRFSGRQFSNSRSEMNVSTLELGDSALYLCASTQGAVTYGYTFGSGTRLTVV.

The chain has TRBV27 and TRBJ1-6, with 9 bases fitting TRBD1. Trimming took 3 bases from V and 7 from J; bases not matched to a gene: 7. The CDR3 totals 16 residues. Germline V gene data show CDR1 as MNHEY and CDR2 as SMNVEV (reference sequence). This CDR3 is CASSFVGGQGNSPLHF. CDR3 DNA: TGTGCCAGCAGTTTTGTAGGGGGACAGGGCAATTCACCCCTCCACTTT.

The V call is TRBV2, the J call TRBJ1-1; TRBD1 agrees at 9 bases. Germline V gene sequence: CDR1 SNHLY, CDR2 FYNNEI. The CDR3 contains 14 residues. V lost 6 bases, J lost 1 base, and 3 bases stayed unmatched. CDR3: CASRDRGRNTEAFF. In nucleotides, the CDR3 is TGTGCCAGCAGGGACAGGGGAAGGAACACTGAAGCTTTCTTT.

This chain joins TRBV28 and TRBJ2-7, with D possibly matching TRBD1 (6 bases). Germline V gene lookup returns CDR1 MDHEN and CDR2 SYDVKM. The CDR3 length is 14 residues. V was pared by 11 bases and J by 3 bases, with 20 bases between. The CDR3 DNA reads as TGTGCCTCAAAAGGCGAGGGACACCTCTACGAGCAGTACTTC. The encoded protein is CASKGEGHLYEQYF.

This chain uses TRBV28 with TRBJ1-4, with D possibly matching TRBD1 (5 bases). The CDR3 is 15 residues long. Germline CDR1 and CDR2: MDHEN and SYDVKM. V was cut by 1 base and J by 7 bases, with 13 bases left in between. This CDR3 reads CASSLSALGGEKLFF. The CDR3 DNA sequence: TGTGCCAGCAGTTTATCAGCCCTGGGGGGTGAAAAACTGTTTTTT.

The chain uses TRBV6-4 and TRBJ2-4; 9 nucleotides match TRBD1. This CDR3 spans 17 amino acids. Germline values: CDR1 MRHNA, CDR2 SNTAGT. V dropped 3 bases and J dropped 6; count of bases not matched to a gene: 12. The CDR3 DNA reads as TGTGCCAGCAGTGATATCCGAAGTGACAGGGGGGGAAACATTCAGTACTTC. Its protein product is CASSDIRSDRGGNIQYF.

The rearrangement links TRBV11-2 to TRBJ1-2; D is uncertain. The germline V gene encodes CDR1 SGHAT and CDR2 FQNNGV. The CDR3 has 12 residues. Trimming cost V 10 bases and J 4 bases, with 13 bases left between them. The CDR3 DNA is TGTGCCACCTCACCGGGGTTCTATGGCTACACCTTC. Its translation: CATSPGFYGYTF.

The chain has TRBV5-1 and TRBJ1-1; D is unclear. CDR3 length equals 15 residues. Trimming shortened V by 0 bases and J by 1 base, and 10 bases separated the two germline ends. Germline CDR1 reads SGHRS; CDR2 reads YFSETQ. CDR3 DNA: TGCGCCAGCAGCTTGGATGGTCAGGAGAACACTGAAGCTTTCTTT. Translation: CASSLDGQENTEAFF.

The chain carries TRBV3-1 (or the pseudogene TRBV3-2) and TRBJ1-4; the D gene is possibly TRBD1 (6 bases). The CDR3 runs to 14 residues. V lost 4 bases and J 8 bases, leaving 14 bases between the germline ends. Looked up from germline, CDR1 is LGHDT and CDR2 is YNNKEL (reference sequence). The CDR3 sequence: CASSRGGAGEKLFF. DNA of the CDR3: TGTGCCAGCAGCCGGGGGGGCGCCGGCGAAAAACTGTTTTTT.

The V and J genes are TRBV12-3 or TRBV12-4 and TRBJ1-1; tentative D call: TRBD1 (6 bases). The CDR3 sequence is 12 residues long. V dropped 7 bases and J dropped 6 bases, with 12 bases sitting between them. In DNA form, the CDR3 reads TGTGCCAGCACGGGGGGCTTTTCTGAAGCTTTCTTT. It is translated as CASTGGFSEAFF.

This clone was found once. The rearrangement links TRBV4-3 to TRBJ1-5, with a weak D call TRBD1 (6 bases). Deletions cut 1 base from V and 4 bases from J, with 8 bases between. The CDR3 is made up of 14 amino acids. The germline gives CDR1 LGHNA, CDR2 YSLEER. The CDR3 sequence: CASSQGQENQPQHF. CDR3 in DNA: TGCGCCAGCAGCCAAGGACAGGAAAATCAGCCCCAGCATTTT.

The chain is built from TRBV7-2 and TRBJ2-1; 10 bases align to TRBD2. The V and J ends lost 5 bases and 3 bases, in that order; junction bases with no gene match: 7. The CDR3 contains 16 residues. Germline V CDR1 and CDR2: SGHTA, FQGNSA. CDR3 DNA: TGTGCCAGCAGCCGCAGGGGACTAGCGTACTACAATGAGCAGTTCTTC. Translating it yields CASSRRGLAYYNEQFF. Together with reference TRBV7-2 and TRBJ2-1, the CDR3 gives the full variable domain: GAGVSQSPSNKVTEKGKDVELRCDPISGHTALYWYRQSLGQGLEFLIYFQGNSAPDKSGLPSDRFSAERTGGSVSTLTIQRTQQEDSAVYLCASSRRGLAYYNEQFFGPGTRLTVL.

The CDR3 protein is CASLSGTSNYNEQFF. DNA for the CDR3: TGTGCCAGCCTTTCCGGGACTAGCAACTACAATGAGCAGTTCTTC. The chain is built from TRBV6-5 and TRBJ2-1; 9 bases fit TRBD2. Trimming took 8 bases from V and 3 from J; bases not matched to a gene: 8. The CDR3 is 15 residues long. The germline V gene encodes CDR1 MNHEY and CDR2 SVGAGI.

This chain joins TRBV6-5 and TRBJ1-1; 10 nucleotides line up with TRBD1. V was pared by 6 bases and J by 3 bases, with 4 bases of the junction left unmatched. The CDR3 consists of 14 residues. CDR1 and CDR2 from the germline V gene are MNHEY and SVGAGI. The CDR3 DNA reads TGTGCCAGCAGAAGTGGACAGGGGGACACTGAAGCTTTCTTT. It translates to CASRSGQGDTEAFF.

This clone has only one observation. This chain uses TRBV29-1 with TRBJ2-1; 8 bases map to TRBD2. This CDR3 contains 13 residues. The germline V gene encodes CDR1 SQVTM and CDR2 ANQGSEA. Trimming cost V 6 bases and J 3 bases; bases outside gene matches: 4. CDR3 region: CSVAGVDYNEQFF. As DNA, the CDR3 is TGCAGCGTAGCGGGGGTAGACTACAATGAGCAGTTCTTC.

This chain connects TRBV5-1 to TRBJ1-2; 9 bases match TRBD1. The CDR3 totals 15 residues. Germline V lookup: CDR1 SGHRS, CDR2 YFSETQ. Losses at the gene ends were 0 bases for V and 5 bases for J; bases not matched to a gene: 5. The CDR3 loop reads CASSLDPQGAYGYTF. DNA of the CDR3: TGCGCCAGCAGCTTGGACCCACAGGGGGCGTATGGCTACACCTTC.

The chain carries TRBV9 and TRBJ1-2; 10 bases align to TRBD1. The ends lost 3 bases at V and 7 bases at J; junction bases unmatched: 6. The germline CDR1 and CDR2 sequences are SGDLS and YYNGEE. The CDR3 is 14 residues long. The DNA for the CDR3 is TGTGCCAGCAGCGACGGACAGGGGGTTGGTGGCTACACCTTC. This sequence encodes CASSDGQGVGGYTF.

This sequence joins TRBV7-2 and TRBJ2-3; maybe TRBD1 (7 bases). V dropped 11 bases and J dropped 0 bases, with 15 bases sitting between them. The CDR3 is made up of 14 amino acids. Germline V gene sequence: CDR1 SGHTA, CDR2 FQGNSA. Here the CDR3 DNA reads TGTGCCTCCCAACAGGGGAGGAGCACAGATACGCAGTATTTT. Its protein is CASQQGRSTDTQYF.

The chain is built from TRBV3-1 (or the pseudogene TRBV3-2) and TRBJ2-5; perhaps TRBD2 as D (5 bases). Germline V gene data show CDR1 as LGHDT and CDR2 as YNNKEL (reference sequence). CDR3 length equals 13 residues. The ends were cut back, 3 bases at V and 1 base at J, with 6 bases in the middle. The CDR3 spells CASSHRGQETQYF. CDR3 nucleotides: TGTGCCAGCAGCCACCGGGGCCAAGAGACCCAGTACTTC.

This chain joins TRBV7-9 and TRBJ2-1; a weak D match, TRBD1 (6 bases). V lost 10 bases and J lost 2, with 15 bases in between. CDR1 and CDR2 from the germline V gene are SEHNR and FQNEAQ (reference sequence). The CDR3 loop spans 14 amino acids. This CDR3 is CAIQDSITYNEQFF. The CDR3 DNA is TGTGCCATCCAGGACAGTATTACCTACAATGAGCAGTTCTTC.

The rearrangement joins TRBV19 to TRBJ1-6; no reliable D call. Per germline, CDR1 LNHDA and CDR2 SQIVND (reference sequence). Trimming left V 5 bases short and J 8 bases short, with 10 bases between. The CDR3 runs 13 residues. The DNA of the CDR3 is TGTGCCAGTAGTGTCTCTAGTGATTCACCCCTCCACTTT. Its protein is CASSVSSDSPLHF.

The chain employs TRBV5-1 and TRBJ2-7; weak D call: TRBD1 (6 bases). This CDR3 has 16 residues. From germline, CDR1 is SGHRS and CDR2 YFSETQ. V dropped 4 bases and J dropped 2 bases, with 19 bases sitting between them. CDR3 sequence (DNA): TGCGCCAGCAGCGAAAGGGACACCCGAGGAACCTACGAGCAGTACTTC. Protein: CASSERDTRGTYEQYF.